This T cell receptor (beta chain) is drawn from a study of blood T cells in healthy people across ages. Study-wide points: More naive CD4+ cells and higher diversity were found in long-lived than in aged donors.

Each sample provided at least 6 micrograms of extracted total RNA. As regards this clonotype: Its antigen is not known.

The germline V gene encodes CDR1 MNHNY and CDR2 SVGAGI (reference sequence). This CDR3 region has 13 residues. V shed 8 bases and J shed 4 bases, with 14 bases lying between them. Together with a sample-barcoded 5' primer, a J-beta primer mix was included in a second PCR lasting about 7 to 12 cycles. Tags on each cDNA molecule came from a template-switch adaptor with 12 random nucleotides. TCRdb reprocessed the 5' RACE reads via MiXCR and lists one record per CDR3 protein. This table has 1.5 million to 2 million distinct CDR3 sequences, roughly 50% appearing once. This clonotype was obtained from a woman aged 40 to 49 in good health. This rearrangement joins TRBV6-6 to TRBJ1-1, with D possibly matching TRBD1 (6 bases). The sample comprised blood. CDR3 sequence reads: CASRLGGPTEAFF. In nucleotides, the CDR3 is TGTGCCAGCCGATTGGGGGGGCCCACTGAAGCTTTCTTT.